These 17 T cell receptor beta chains originate from one sample sequenced in a study of blood T cell repertoires in COVID-19. Produced via immunoSEQ multiplex PCR; TCRdb's table is partial and in-frame only. The sample yields about 82,000 clones, around 78% seen once. Sequenced material: peripheral blood. All receptors come from a man in his 60s with COVID-19, enrolled during active disease.

The chain links TRBV2 to TRBJ1-5; the D is unclear. Trimming took 6 bases from V and 1 from J, leaving 10 bases between them. Per the germline V gene, CDR1 is SNHLY and CDR2 is FYNNEI. This CDR3 spans 14 amino acids. The CDR3 sequence: CASRAQWSNQPQHF. The CDR3 DNA reads as TGTGCCAGCAGGGCACAGTGGAGCAATCAGCCCCAGCATTTT.

The chain joins TRBV9 to TRBJ1-1; maybe TRBD1 (6 bases). CDR3 length: 13 amino acids. The V and J ends lost 4 bases and 6 bases respectively, with 13 bases between them. Germline-derived CDR1 and CDR2 are SGDLS and YYNGEE. CDR3 sequence reads: CASSPVGQPEAFF. In DNA, the CDR3 is TGTGCCAGCAGCCCGGTTGGACAGCCTGAAGCTTTCTTT.

The J gene is TRBJ1-1, the V gene TRBV6-5; 9 bases align to TRBD1. The length of the CDR3 is 13 residues. In germline, CDR1 is MNHEY, CDR2 SVGAGI. With V trimmed by 2 bases and J by 10 bases, 5 bases remained unmatched. For the CDR3, the DNA is TGTGCCAGCAGTTACGGGGACAGGGTAATAGCTTTCTTT. Translation: CASSYGDRVIAFF.

The genes are TRBV29-1 and TRBJ2-7; a possible D gene is TRBD1 (7 bases). The CDR3 extends over 15 amino acids. CDR1 and CDR2 from the germline V gene are SQVTM and ANQGSEA. Between the trimmed V and J ends, which lost 3 bases and 0 bases, there was a span of 15 bases. Here the CDR3 DNA reads TGCAGCGTTGAGGCGGGACAGAGTTACTCCTACGAGCAGTACTTC. Protein sequence: CSVEAGQSYSYEQYF.

This clone was recorded once. The gene calls are TRBV7-9 and TRBJ2-1; 16 bases fit TRBD2. Losses at the gene ends were 3 bases for V and 0 bases for J; bases not matched to a gene: 2. Germline CDR1 reads SEHNR; CDR2 reads FQNEAQ (reference sequence). This CDR3 is 18 amino acids long. This CDR3 reads CASSLGTSGGASYNEQFF. The DNA of the CDR3 is TGTGCCAGCAGCTTGGGGACTAGCGGGGGGGCCTCCTACAATGAGCAGTTCTTC. Full variable domain (outside the CDR3, taken from reference TRBV7-9 and TRBJ2-1): DTGVSQNPRHKITKRGQNVTFRCDPISEHNRLYWYRQTLGQGPEFLTYFQNEAQLEKSRLLSDRFSAERPKGSFSTLEIQRTEQGDSAMYLCASSLGTSGGASYNEQFFGPGTRLTVL.

This clone came up many times. Other DNA sequences in the sample encode the same CDR3. V and J are TRBV27 and TRBJ1-6; 7 nucleotides agree with TRBD1. The trim removed 3 bases at V and 2 bases at J, leaving 4 bases unmatched. The CDR3 is 16 residues long. CDR1 is MNHEY, CDR2 SMNVEV, per germline (reference sequence). The CDR3 spells CASSLRGLTYNSPLHF. In DNA form, the CDR3 reads TGTGCCAGCAGTTTGAGGGGGCTCACCTATAATTCACCCCTCCACTTT.

This chain connects TRBV6-8 to TRBJ2-7; a possible D gene is TRBD2 (5 bases). The ends were cut back, 6 bases at V and 0 bases at J, with 18 bases in the middle. Germline CDR1 is MNHGY and CDR2 is SAAAGT. This CDR3 region has 16 residues. Here the CDR3 DNA reads TGTGCCAGCAGATCGCTCTTAGAGGGCCTCTCCTACGAGCAGTACTTC. It yields the protein CASRSLLEGLSYEQYF.

This clone was picked up one time. The J gene is TRBJ2-3, the V gene TRBV7-6; 7 nucleotides match TRBD2. The J segment lost 6 bases and the V segment lost 1 base, leaving 13 bases of the junction unmatched. The CDR3 totals 17 residues. Germline V gene data show CDR1 as SGHVS and CDR2 as FNYEAQ. The CDR3 spells CASSLVGDLGLGDTQYF. The DNA of the CDR3 is TGTGCCAGCAGCTTAGTAGGGGACCTAGGACTAGGGGATACGCAGTATTTT. The full variable domain, rest sourced from reference TRBV7-6 and TRBJ2-3, is GAGVSQSPRYKVTKRGQDVALRCDPISGHVSLYWYRQALGQGPEFLTYFNYEAQQDKSGLPNDRFSAERPEGSISTLTIQRTEQRDSAMYRCASSLVGDLGLGDTQYFGPGTRLTVL.

The chain joins TRBV13 to TRBJ2-7, with D possibly TRBD1 on 6 matching bases. The length of the CDR3 is 14 residues. Germline loops: CDR1 PRHDT, CDR2 FYEKMQ (reference sequence). V gave up 3 bases and J gave up 7 bases, with 16 bases separating them. The CDR3 region is CASSFGQGWWEQYF. As DNA, the CDR3 is TGTGCCAGCAGCTTCGGGCAGGGGTGGTGGGAGCAGTACTTC.

V and J are TRBV6-5 and TRBJ2-2, with D maybe TRBD1 (5 bases). The V gene's germline CDR1 is MNHEY and CDR2 SVGAGI. V dropped 4 bases and J dropped 7 bases, with 13 bases sitting between them. This CDR3 has 14 residues. The CDR3 region has the DNA TGTGCCAGCAGTTCCGTTCTGGGGCTCGGGGAGCTGTTTTTT. Amino acids: CASSSVLGLGELFF.

J is TRBJ1-1 and V is TRBV5-6, with D tentatively TRBD1 (6 bases). With 0 bases removed from V and 0 bases from J, the gap between germline ends came to 9 bases. Germline CDR1 reads SGHDT; CDR2 reads YYEEEE. The CDR3 runs 15 residues. CDR3 bases: TGTGCCAGCAGCTTGGAAGGACAGATGAACACTGAAGCTTTCTTT. Translated, it gives CASSLEGQMNTEAFF.

The rearrangement uses TRBV25-1 and TRBJ1-1, with D possibly TRBD1 on 5 matching bases. Germline-derived CDR1 and CDR2 are MGHDK and SYGVNS. Trimming left V 8 bases short and J 4 bases short, with 8 bases between. The CDR3 spans 11 residues. CDR3 region: CASLGGTEAFF. The CDR3 nucleotides are TGTGCCAGCCTGGGGGGCACTGAAGCTTTCTTT.

The chain combines TRBV19 with TRBJ1-4; D gene uncertain. V gave up 4 bases and J gave up 0 bases, with 9 bases separating them. Germline CDR1 and CDR2: LNHDA and SQIVND (reference sequence). This CDR3 is 15 amino acids long. CDR3 nucleotide sequence: TGTGCCAGTAGTACCACTGTAGCAACTAATGAAAAACTGTTTTTT. This encodes CASSTTVATNEKLFF.

This clone was counted only a few times. The chain combines TRBV18 with TRBJ2-1, with 10 positions matching TRBD2. The CDR3 is made up of 16 amino acids. Looked up from germline, CDR1 is KGHSH and CDR2 is LQKENI. J was trimmed by 5 bases and V by 3 bases; bases with no gene match: 7. The CDR3 spells CASSPLLAGAHNEQFF. CDR3 nucleotide sequence: TGTGCCAGCTCACCTCTCCTAGCGGGGGCCCACAATGAGCAGTTCTTC.

This clone turned up a few times. CDR3 sequence reads: CASTRGRNTEAFF. CDR3 nucleotide sequence: TGTGCCAGCACCCGCGGGAGGAACACTGAAGCTTTCTTT. The V call is TRBV27, the J call TRBJ1-1; D remains unclear. The CDR3 consists of 13 residues. Looked up from germline, CDR1 is MNHEY and CDR2 is SMNVEV (reference sequence). The V and J ends lost 7 bases and 1 base respectively, with 10 bases between them.

The chain joins TRBV4-3 to TRBJ1-2; 9 bases match TRBD1. Germline V lookup: CDR1 LGHNA, CDR2 YSLEER. J gave up 4 bases and V 0 bases, and 6 bases lay outside the gene matches. The CDR3 is 16 amino acids. In DNA form, the CDR3 reads TGCGCCAGCAGCCAAGATCGGGACAGGGAGCTCTATGGCTACACCTTC. Its protein product is CASSQDRDRELYGYTF.

The chain has TRBV5-1 and TRBJ2-7; no firm D call. Germline lookup yields CDR1 SGHRS and CDR2 YFSETQ. The CDR3 contains 13 residues. Trimming pared 2 bases from V and 2 bases from J, leaving 8 bases between. The CDR3 spells CASSLNRAYEQYF. As DNA, the CDR3 is TGCGCCAGCAGCTTAAACAGAGCCTACGAGCAGTACTTC.